This TCR beta chain was captured by sequencing in a study of neurological immune-mediated disorders. Whole-study findings and limits: There was no clinical or MRI feature that was associated with the multiple sclerosis repertoire cluster.

This clonotype has a count of ten or more. Its specificity is not known. TCRdb redid the calling of the 5' RACE reads with MiXCR, one entry per CDR3 protein. The sample lists 55,000 to 85,000 distinct CDR3 sequences; approximately 3.3% were seen once. The CDR3 is 15 amino acids. Germline V lookup: CDR1 MNHEY, CDR2 SVGAGI. After removal of 0 bases from V and 7 bases from J, the junction contained 2 bases not matched to a gene. The V call is TRBV6-5, the J call TRBJ1-6; 8 bases map to TRBD1. What was sequenced was PBMCs. This TCR was recovered from a woman between 50 and 59 years old with multiple sclerosis. The CDR3 sequence is CASSYSRQGNSPLHF. DNA for the CDR3: TGTGCCAGCAGTTACTCGCGACAGGGGAATTCACCCCTCCACTTT.